This paragraph reports one T cell receptor beta chain. Trimming stripped 7 bases from V and 4 bases from J, with 16 bases between. The CDR3 loop spans 13 amino acids. CDR1 and CDR2 from the germline V gene are SQVTM and ANQGSEA. 5'RACE with constant-segment primers built TCRalpha and TCRbeta cDNA libraries with UMIs. A single record per CDR3 protein comes from TCRdb applying MiXCR to the 5' RACE reads. The sample includes hundreds of thousands of distinct CDR3 sequences, more than 20% of them seen just once. The sample comes from a study of T-cell memory formation after mild COVID-19. The TCR was taken from an adult woman who had mild COVID-19 (a few samples of this study predate the infection). Cell type and time point are not known. The rearrangement joins TRBV29-1 to TRBJ1-2, with a weak D call TRBD1 (5 bases). Sequencing input: PBMCs or a T cell subset sorted from them (not recorded which). In DNA, the CDR3 is TGCAGCGGGAATGGGGGGGAAGGCTATGGCTACACCTTC. It specifies CSGNGGEGYGYTF.